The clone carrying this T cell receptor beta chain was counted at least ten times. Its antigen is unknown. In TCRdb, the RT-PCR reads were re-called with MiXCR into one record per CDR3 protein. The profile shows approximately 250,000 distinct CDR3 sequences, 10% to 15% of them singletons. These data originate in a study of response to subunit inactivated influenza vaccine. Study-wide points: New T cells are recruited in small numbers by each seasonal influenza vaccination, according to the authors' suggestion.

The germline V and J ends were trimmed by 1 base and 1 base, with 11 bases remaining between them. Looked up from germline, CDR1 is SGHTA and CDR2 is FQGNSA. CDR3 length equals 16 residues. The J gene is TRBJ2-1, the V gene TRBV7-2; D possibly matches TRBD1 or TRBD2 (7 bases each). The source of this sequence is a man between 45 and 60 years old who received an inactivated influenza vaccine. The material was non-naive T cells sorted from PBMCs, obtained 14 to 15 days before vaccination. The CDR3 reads CASSLGGGQSYNEQFF. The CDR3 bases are TGTGCCAGCAGCTTAGGGGGGGGACAGTCCTACAATGAGCAGTTCTTC.